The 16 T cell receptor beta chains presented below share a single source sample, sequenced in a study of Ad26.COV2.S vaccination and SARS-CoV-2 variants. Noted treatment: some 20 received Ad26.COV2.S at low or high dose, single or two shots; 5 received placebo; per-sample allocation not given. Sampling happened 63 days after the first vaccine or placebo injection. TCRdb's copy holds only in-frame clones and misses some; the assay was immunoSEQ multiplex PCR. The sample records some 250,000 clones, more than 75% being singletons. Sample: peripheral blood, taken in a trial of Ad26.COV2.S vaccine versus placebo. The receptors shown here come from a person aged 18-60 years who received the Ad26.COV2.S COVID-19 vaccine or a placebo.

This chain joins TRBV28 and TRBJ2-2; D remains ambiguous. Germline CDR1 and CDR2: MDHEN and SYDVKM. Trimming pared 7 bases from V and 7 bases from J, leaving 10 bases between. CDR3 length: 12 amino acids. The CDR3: CASKGGVGELFF. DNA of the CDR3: TGTGCCAGCAAGGGCGGTGTCGGGGAGCTGTTTTTT.

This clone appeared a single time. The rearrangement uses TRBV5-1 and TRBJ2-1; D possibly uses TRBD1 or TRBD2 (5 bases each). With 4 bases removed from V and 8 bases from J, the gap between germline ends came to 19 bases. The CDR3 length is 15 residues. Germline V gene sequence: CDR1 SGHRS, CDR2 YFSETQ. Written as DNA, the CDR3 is TGCGCCAGCAGCCCCCCAAGGGGAGTTCAAGATGAGCAGTTCTTC. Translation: CASSPPRGVQDEQFF.

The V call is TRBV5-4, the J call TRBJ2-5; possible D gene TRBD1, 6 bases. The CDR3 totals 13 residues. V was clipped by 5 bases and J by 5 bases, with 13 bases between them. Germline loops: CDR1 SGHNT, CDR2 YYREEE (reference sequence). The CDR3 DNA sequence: TGTGCCAGCAGGTCAGGGGTTGAGGAGACCCAGTACTTC. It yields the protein CASRSGVEETQYF.

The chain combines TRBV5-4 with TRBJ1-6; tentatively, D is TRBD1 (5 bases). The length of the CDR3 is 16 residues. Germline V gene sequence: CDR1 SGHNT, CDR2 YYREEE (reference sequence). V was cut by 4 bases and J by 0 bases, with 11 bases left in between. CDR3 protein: CASSPGESSYNSPLHF. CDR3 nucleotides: TGTGCCAGCAGCCCGGGGGAGAGCTCCTATAATTCACCCCTCCACTTT.

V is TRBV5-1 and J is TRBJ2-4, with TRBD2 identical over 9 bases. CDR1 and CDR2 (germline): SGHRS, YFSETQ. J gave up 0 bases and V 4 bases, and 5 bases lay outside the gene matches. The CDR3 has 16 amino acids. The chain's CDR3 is CASSVELAGAKNIQYF. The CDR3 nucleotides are TGCGCCAGCAGCGTAGAACTAGCGGGAGCCAAAAACATTCAGTACTTC. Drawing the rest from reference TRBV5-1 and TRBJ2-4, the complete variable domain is KAGVTQTPRYLIKTRGQQVTLSCSPISGHRSVSWYQQTPGQGLQFLFEYFSETQRNKGNFPGRFSGRQFSNSRSEMNVSTLELGDSALYLCASSVELAGAKNIQYFGAGTRLSVL.

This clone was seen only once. CDR3 sequence reads: CASSLAGSIPYEQYF. DNA for the CDR3: TGTGCCAGCAGCTTAGCGGGCAGTATCCCCTACGAGCAGTACTTC. This chain links TRBV7-2 with TRBJ2-7, with no clear D. The germline V gene has CDR1 SGHTA and CDR2 FQGNSA. The germline V and J ends were trimmed by 0 bases and 2 bases, with 11 bases remaining between them. This CDR3 region has 15 residues.

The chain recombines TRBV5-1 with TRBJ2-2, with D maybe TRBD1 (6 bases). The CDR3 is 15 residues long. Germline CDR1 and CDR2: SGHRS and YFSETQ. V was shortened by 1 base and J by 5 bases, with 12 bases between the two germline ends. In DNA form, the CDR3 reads TGCGCCAGCAGCTTGTGGGGGCCAGGGACCGGGGAGCTGTTTTTT. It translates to CASSLWGPGTGELFF.

CDR3 DNA sequence: TGTGCCAGTAGTATAGATGATCGGACCGCTGGAAACACCATATATTTT. This sequence encodes CASSIDDRTAGNTIYF. This chain joins TRBV19 and TRBJ1-3; D uncertain. V was trimmed by 0 bases and J by 2 bases, leaving 11 bases between them. The CDR3 runs 16 residues. Looked up from germline, CDR1 is LNHDA and CDR2 is SQIVND (reference sequence).

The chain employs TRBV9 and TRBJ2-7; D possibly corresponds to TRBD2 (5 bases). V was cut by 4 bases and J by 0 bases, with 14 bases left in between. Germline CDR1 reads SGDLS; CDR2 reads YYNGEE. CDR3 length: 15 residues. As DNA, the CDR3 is TGTGCCAGCAGCCCTCAGACGGGGAGCTCCTACGAGCAGTACTTC. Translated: CASSPQTGSSYEQYF.

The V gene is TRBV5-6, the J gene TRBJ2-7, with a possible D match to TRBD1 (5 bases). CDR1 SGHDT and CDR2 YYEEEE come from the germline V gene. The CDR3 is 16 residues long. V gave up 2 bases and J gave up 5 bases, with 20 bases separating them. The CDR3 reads CASSLSPGQGLDEQYF. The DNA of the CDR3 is TGTGCCAGCAGCTTATCCCCAGGGCAGGGTCTCGACGAGCAGTACTTC.

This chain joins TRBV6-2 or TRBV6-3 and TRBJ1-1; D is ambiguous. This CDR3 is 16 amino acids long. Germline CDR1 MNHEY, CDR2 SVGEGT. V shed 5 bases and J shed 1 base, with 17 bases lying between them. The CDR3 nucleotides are TGTGCCAGCAGTACCCCCGAGGTCGGTTGGAACACTGAAGCTTTCTTT. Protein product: CASSTPEVGWNTEAFF.

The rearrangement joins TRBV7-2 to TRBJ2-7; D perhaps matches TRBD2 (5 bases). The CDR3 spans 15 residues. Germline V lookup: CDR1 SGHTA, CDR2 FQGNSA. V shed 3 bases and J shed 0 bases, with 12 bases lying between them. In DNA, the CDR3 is TGTGCCAGCAGCTTGGACTCGGGGTTCTCCTACGAGCAGTACTTC. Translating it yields CASSLDSGFSYEQYF.

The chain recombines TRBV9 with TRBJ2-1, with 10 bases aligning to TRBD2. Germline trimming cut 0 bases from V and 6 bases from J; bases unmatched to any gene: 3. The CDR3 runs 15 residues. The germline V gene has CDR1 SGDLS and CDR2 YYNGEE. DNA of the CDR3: TGTGCCAGCAGCGTAGCTAGCGGGAGCCCCAATGAGCAGTTCTTC. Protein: CASSVASGSPNEQFF.

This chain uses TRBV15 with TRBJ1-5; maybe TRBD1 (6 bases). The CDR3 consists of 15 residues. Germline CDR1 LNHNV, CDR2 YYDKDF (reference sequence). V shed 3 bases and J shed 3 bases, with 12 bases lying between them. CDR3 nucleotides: TGTGCCACCAGCAGGCAGGGGATCTCCAATCAGCCCCAGCATTTT. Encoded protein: CATSRQGISNQPQHF.

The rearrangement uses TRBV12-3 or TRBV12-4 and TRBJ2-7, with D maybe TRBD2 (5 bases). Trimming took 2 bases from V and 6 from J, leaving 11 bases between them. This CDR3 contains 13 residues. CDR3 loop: CASSLWGEGEQYF. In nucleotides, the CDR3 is TGTGCCAGCAGTTTATGGGGTGAGGGCGAGCAGTACTTC.

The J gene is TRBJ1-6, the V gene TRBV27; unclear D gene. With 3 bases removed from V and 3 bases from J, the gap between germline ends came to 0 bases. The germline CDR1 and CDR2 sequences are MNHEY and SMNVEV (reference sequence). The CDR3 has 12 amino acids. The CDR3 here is CASSFYNSPLHF. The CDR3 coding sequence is TGTGCCAGCAGTTTCTATAATTCACCCCTCCACTTT.